The sequence of this T cell receptor (beta chain) was determined in a study of blood T cell repertoires in COVID-19. About the research overall: PBMCs, B-cell-depleted T cells, or T cells provided the cDNA or gDNA that made up the material.

The protocol was immunoSEQ multiplex PCR, while the TCRdb copy is restricted to in-frame clones and leaves out a portion. The sample shows 70,000 or so clones, around 84% of them seen only once. Trimming cost V 4 bases and J 7 bases; bases outside gene matches: 13. Germline lookup yields CDR1 SGDLS and CDR2 YYNGEE. The CDR3 has 16 residues. The source is a man aged 70-80 years with active or convalescent COVID-19. The sample taken for sequencing was peripheral blood. V and J are TRBV9 and TRBJ2-7, with 11 nucleotides matching TRBD2. The CDR3 here is CASSMRLAGSLGEQYF. Here the CDR3 DNA reads TGTGCCAGCAGCATGAGACTAGCGGGAAGTTTGGGGGAGCAGTACTTC.